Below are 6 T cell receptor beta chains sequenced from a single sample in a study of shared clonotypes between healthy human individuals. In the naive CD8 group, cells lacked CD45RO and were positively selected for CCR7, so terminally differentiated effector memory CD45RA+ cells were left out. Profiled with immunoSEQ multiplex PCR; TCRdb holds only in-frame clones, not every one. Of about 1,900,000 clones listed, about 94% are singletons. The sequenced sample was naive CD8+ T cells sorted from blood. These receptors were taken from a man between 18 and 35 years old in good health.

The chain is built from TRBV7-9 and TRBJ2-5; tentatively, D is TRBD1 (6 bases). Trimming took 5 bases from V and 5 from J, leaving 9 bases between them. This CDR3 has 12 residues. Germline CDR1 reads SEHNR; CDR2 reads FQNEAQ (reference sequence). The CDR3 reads CASSNREETQYF. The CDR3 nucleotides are TGTGCCAGCAGCAACAGGGAGGAGACCCAGTACTTC.

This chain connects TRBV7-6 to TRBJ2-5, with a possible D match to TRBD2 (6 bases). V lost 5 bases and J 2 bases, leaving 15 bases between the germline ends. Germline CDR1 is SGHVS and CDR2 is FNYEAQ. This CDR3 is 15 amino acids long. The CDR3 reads CASSPSAGRQETQYF. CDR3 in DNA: TGTGCCAGCAGCCCGTCGGCAGGGAGGCAAGAGACCCAGTACTTC. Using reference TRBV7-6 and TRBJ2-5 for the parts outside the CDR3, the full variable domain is GAGVSQSPRYKVTKRGQDVALRCDPISGHVSLYWYRQALGQGPEFLTYFNYEAQQDKSGLPNDRFSAERPEGSISTLTIQRTEQRDSAMYRCASSPSAGRQETQYFGPGTRLLVL.

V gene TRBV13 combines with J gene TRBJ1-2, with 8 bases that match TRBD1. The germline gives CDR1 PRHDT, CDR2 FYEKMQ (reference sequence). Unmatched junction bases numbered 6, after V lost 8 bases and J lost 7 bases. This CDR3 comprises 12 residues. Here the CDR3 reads CASANRGSGYTF. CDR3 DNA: TGTGCCAGCGCGAACAGGGGGTCTGGCTACACCTTC.

The CDR3 bases are TGTGCCAGCAGCTTATATACGGGAAGGGAGCTGTTTTTT. Its protein is CASSLYTGRELFF. This chain joins TRBV5-4 and TRBJ2-2, with D possibly matching TRBD2 (5 bases). Germline lookup yields CDR1 SGHNT and CDR2 YYREEE (reference sequence). Trimming removed 2 bases from V and 9 bases from J, with 11 bases in between. The CDR3 has 13 residues.

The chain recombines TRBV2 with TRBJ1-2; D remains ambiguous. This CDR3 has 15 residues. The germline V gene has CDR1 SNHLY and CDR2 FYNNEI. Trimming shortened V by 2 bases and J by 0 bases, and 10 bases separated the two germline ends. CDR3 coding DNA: TGTGCCAGCAGTGAAACTCCCAGTTCTAACTATGGCTACACCTTC. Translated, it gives CASSETPSSNYGYTF.

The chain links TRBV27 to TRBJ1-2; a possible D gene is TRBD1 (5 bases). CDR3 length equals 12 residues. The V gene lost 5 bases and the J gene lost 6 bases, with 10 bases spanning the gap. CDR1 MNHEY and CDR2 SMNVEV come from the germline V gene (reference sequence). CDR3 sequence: CASSPQGDGYTF. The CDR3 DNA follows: TGTGCCAGCAGTCCCCAGGGCGATGGCTACACCTTC.